Below are 28 T cell receptor beta chains sequenced from a single sample in a study of shared clonotypes between healthy human individuals. TCRdb's copy holds only in-frame clones and misses some; the assay was immunoSEQ multiplex PCR. The table has more than 2 million clones, 85% to 95% seen once. Sequencing was performed on naive CD4+ T cells sorted from blood. Subset: CD45RA+ positively selected. These receptors originate from a man between 18 and 35 years old in good health.

J is TRBJ1-2 and V is TRBV30, with D uncertain. The CDR3 covers 13 residues. V lost 1 base to trimming and J lost 3 bases, with 9 bases between them. Looked up from germline, CDR1 is GTSNPN and CDR2 is SVGIG (reference sequence). The CDR3 sequence is CAWSDTTYYGYTF. DNA of the CDR3: TGTGCCTGGAGTGACACGACTTACTATGGCTACACCTTC.

The V call is TRBV4-3, the J call TRBJ2-1; 11 bases are shared with TRBD2. CDR3 length: 17 amino acids. CDR1 and CDR2 from the germline V gene are LGHNA and YSLEER. V was clipped by 0 bases and J by 8 bases; unmatched bases: 9. The CDR3 DNA follows: TGCGCCAGCAGCCAAGACTTATTAGCGGGAGGGCACGATGAGCAGTTCTTC. It translates to CASSQDLLAGGHDEQFF.

This rearrangement joins TRBV9 to TRBJ2-2; a weak D match, TRBD2 (5 bases). The CDR3 runs 16 residues. V lost 0 bases, J lost 3 bases, and 12 bases lay in between. CDR1 SGDLS and CDR2 YYNGEE come from the germline V gene. The CDR3 loop is CASSVVGGSYTGELFF. The CDR3 nucleotides read TGTGCCAGCAGCGTAGTTGGCGGGTCATACACCGGGGAGCTGTTTTTT.

This clone is a singleton in its sample. The rearrangement links TRBV5-1 to TRBJ2-1; tentatively, D is TRBD2 (5 bases). The CDR3 has 14 amino acids. The germline V gene encodes CDR1 SGHRS and CDR2 YFSETQ. V dropped 3 bases and J dropped 4 bases, with 11 bases sitting between them. The CDR3 sequence is CASSSTGSYNEQFF. The CDR3 nucleotides read TGCGCCAGCAGCTCTACGGGATCTTACAATGAGCAGTTCTTC.

The chain uses TRBV6-1 and TRBJ2-1, with 10 bases lining up with TRBD2. With 3 bases clipped from V and 8 bases from J, the junction kept 13 bases outside the gene matches. This CDR3 is 17 amino acids long. Germline V CDR1 and CDR2: MNHNS, SASEGT. CDR3 amino acids: CASSESGRALGTDEQFF. The CDR3 bases are TGTGCCAGCAGTGAGAGCGGGAGGGCCCTGGGAACGGATGAGCAGTTCTTC.

The chain uses TRBV11-2 and TRBJ2-4; a weak D match, TRBD2 (5 bases). The CDR3 has 12 amino acids. V was clipped by 8 bases and J by 7 bases, with 12 bases between them. Germline V gives CDR1 SGHAT, CDR2 FQNNGV. The CDR3 DNA reads as TGTGCCAGCGATCGAGGGTCGAACATTCAGTACTTC. This translates into CASDRGSNIQYF.

This chain connects TRBV5-6 to TRBJ1-5, with D maybe TRBD1 (6 bases). CDR3 length: 18 residues. V was trimmed by 6 bases and J by 0 bases, leaving 22 bases between them. CDR1 is SGHDT and CDR2 is YYEEEE in the germline V gene. CDR3 protein: CASTTSRTDTYSNQPQHF. As DNA, the CDR3 is TGTGCCAGCACCACGAGCAGGACAGACACTTATAGCAATCAGCCCCAGCATTTT.

The chain recombines TRBV5-1 with TRBJ2-1; TRBD1 matches at 8 bases. This CDR3 spans 15 amino acids. Trimming at V came to 7 bases and at J to 5 bases, leaving 11 bases not matched to a gene. Germline-derived CDR1 and CDR2 are SGHRS and YFSETQ. CDR3 residues: CASEPTGTGNNEQFF. CDR3 in DNA: TGCGCCAGCGAGCCCACCGGGACAGGCAACAATGAGCAGTTCTTC.

The chain links TRBV6-6 to TRBJ1-2; a possible D gene is TRBD1 (6 bases). Trimming removed 7 bases from V and 6 bases from J, with 15 bases in between. This CDR3 comprises 13 residues. CDR1 is MNHNY and CDR2 is SVGAGI in the germline V gene (reference sequence). The DNA for the CDR3 is TGTGCCAGCACAACCACAGGGATTCATGGCTACACCTTC. Amino acids: CASTTTGIHGYTF.

To note about this clone: Other DNA sequences in the sample encode the same CDR3. The chain has TRBV5-1 and TRBJ2-2; D is unresolved. The length of the CDR3 is 13 residues. V was cut by 2 bases and J by 2 bases, with 4 bases left in between. Germline CDR1 reads SGHRS; CDR2 reads YFSETQ. The CDR3 reads CASSFQNTGELFF. The CDR3 nucleotides read TGCGCCAGCAGCTTCCAAAACACCGGGGAGCTGTTTTTT. Combining the CDR3 with reference TRBV5-1 and TRBJ2-2 gives the whole variable domain KAGVTQTPRYLIKTRGQQVTLSCSPISGHRSVSWYQQTPGQGLQFLFEYFSETQRNKGNFPGRFSGRQFSNSRSEMNVSTLELGDSALYLCASSFQNTGELFFGEGSRLTVL.

This chain links TRBV28 with TRBJ1-2; D possibly corresponds to TRBD1 (6 bases). Per the germline V gene, CDR1 is MDHEN and CDR2 is SYDVKM. V lost 6 bases and J lost 8, with 16 bases in between. The CDR3 is made up of 13 amino acids. The CDR3 DNA reads as TGTGCCAGCAGCCTAACAGGGTTTGGCGGCTACACCTTC. Its protein is CASSLTGFGGYTF.

This CDR3 is CASSARSGLANYGYTF. Written as DNA, the CDR3 is TGTGCCAGCAGCGCGAGATCAGGGTTAGCTAACTATGGCTACACCTTC. The J gene is TRBJ1-2, the V gene TRBV9, with D perhaps matching TRBD1 (5 bases). The CDR3 consists of 16 residues. V lost 3 bases to trimming and J lost 0 bases, with 15 bases between them. CDR1 SGDLS and CDR2 YYNGEE come from the germline V gene.

V and J are TRBV9 and TRBJ1-2; D remains ambiguous. The length of the CDR3 is 13 residues. With 4 bases removed from V and 3 bases from J, the gap between germline ends came to 10 bases. Germline-derived CDR1 and CDR2 are SGDLS and YYNGEE. Written as DNA, the CDR3 is TGTGCCAGCAGCATTGACCTTTACTATGGCTACACCTTC. Its protein product is CASSIDLYYGYTF. The variable domain in full, completed from reference TRBV9 and TRBJ1-2, reads DSGVTQTPKHLITATGQRVTLRCSPRSGDLSVYWYQQSLDQGLQFLIQYYNGEERAKGNILERFSAQQFPDLHSELNLSSLELGDSALYFCASSIDLYYGYTFGSGTRLTVV.

The sample holds one count of this clone. This chain connects TRBV27 to TRBJ2-6, with 9 bases identical to TRBD2. This CDR3 comprises 17 residues. The germline V gene encodes CDR1 MNHEY and CDR2 SMNVEV (reference sequence). The V and J ends lost 4 bases and 1 base, in that order; junction bases with no gene match: 5. The CDR3 loop is CASSSISGSSGANVLTF. For the CDR3, the DNA is TGTGCCAGCAGTTCAATTAGCGGGAGTTCTGGGGCCAACGTCCTGACTTTC.

The CDR3 region is CASSPRDFYNEQFF. DNA of the CDR3: TGTGCCAGCAGTCCACGGGACTTTTACAATGAGCAGTTCTTC. This chain joins TRBV27 and TRBJ2-1; maybe TRBD2 (6 bases). In germline, CDR1 is MNHEY, CDR2 SMNVEV (reference sequence). The CDR3 is 14 residues long. V was pared by 5 bases and J by 4 bases, with 12 bases between.

In nucleotides, the CDR3 is TGTGCCAGCAGTCCCTCGCTAGCGGTCTACGAAGAGCAGTACTTC. The encoded protein is CASSPSLAVYEEQYF. The J gene is TRBJ2-7, the V gene TRBV6-5; TRBD2 agrees at 7 bases. Germline V gene data show CDR1 as MNHEY and CDR2 as SVGAGI. The CDR3 is made up of 15 amino acids. Germline trimming cut 5 bases from V and 7 bases from J; bases unmatched to any gene: 14.

The CDR3 coding sequence is TGTGCCAGCAGACCCGGGACAGGGATGGGCAATGAGCAGTTCTTC. Residues: CASRPGTGMGNEQFF. The genes are TRBV28 and TRBJ2-1; TRBD1 agrees at 9 bases. Trimming took 6 bases from V and 6 from J; bases not matched to a gene: 9. Germline V CDR1 and CDR2: MDHEN, SYDVKM. The CDR3 spans 15 residues.

Worth noting for this clone: Other DNA variants within this sample encode the same CDR3. The chain joins TRBV19 to TRBJ2-3, with 11 bases identical to TRBD2. V shed 9 bases, J shed 0 bases, and the junction held 2 bases outside the gene matches. There are 14 residues in the CDR3. Germline V lookup: CDR1 LNHDA, CDR2 SQIVND (reference sequence). The CDR3 loop reads CASRTSGSTDTQYF. In DNA form, the CDR3 reads TGTGCCAGCAGGACTAGCGGGAGCACAGATACGCAGTATTTT.

In this sample, this clone turned up once. J is TRBJ1-1 and V is TRBV30; D may be TRBD1 (5 bases). The V and J ends lost 3 bases and 4 bases respectively, with 15 bases between them. Germline V CDR1 and CDR2: GTSNPN, SVGIG (reference sequence). The CDR3 extends over 14 amino acids. The CDR3 DNA follows: TGTGCCTGGAGCCTCCTCAGGGCGGGCACTGAAGCTTTCTTT. Protein sequence: CAWSLLRAGTEAFF.

The V call is TRBV2, the J call TRBJ1-5; 9 bases agree with TRBD1. The CDR3 is 16 amino acids. Germline assignment: CDR1 SNHLY and CDR2 FYNNEI. V was clipped by 7 bases and J by 3 bases; unmatched bases: 10. Here the CDR3 DNA reads TGTGCCAGCAAGACGTCGGGACAGGGTAACAATCAGCCCCAGCATTTT. Translating gives CASKTSGQGNNQPQHF. Variable domain in full (rest from reference TRBV2 and TRBJ1-5): EPEVTQTPSHQVTQMGQEVILRCVPISNHLYFYWYRQILGQKVEFLVSFYNNEISEKSEIFDDQFSVERPDGSNFTLKIRSTKLEDSAMYFCASKTSGQGNNQPQHFGDGTRLSIL.

The rearrangement links TRBV5-6 to TRBJ1-6; D not resolved. Germline V lookup: CDR1 SGHDT, CDR2 YYEEEE. The CDR3 has 16 amino acids. V was pared by 0 bases and J by 9 bases, with 16 bases between. The CDR3, as DNA: TGTGCCAGCAGCTTGGAGAGCGGCAGGCTGGGTTCACCCCTCCACTTT. Amino acid sequence: CASSLESGRLGSPLHF.

This chain connects TRBV5-1 to TRBJ2-1, with 11 bases identical to TRBD1. CDR3 length: 16 amino acids. The germline CDR1 and CDR2 sequences are SGHRS and YFSETQ. With 4 bases clipped from V and 5 bases from J, the junction kept 8 bases outside the gene matches. DNA of the CDR3: TGCGCCAGCAGCATGATAGGACAGGGGGCGAACAATGAGCAGTTCTTC. Translation: CASSMIGQGANNEQFF.

The chain links TRBV14 to TRBJ2-4; the D gene is possibly TRBD1 (5 bases). With 6 bases removed from V and 6 bases from J, the gap between germline ends came to 18 bases. Germline V gene lookup returns CDR1 SGHDN and CDR2 FVKESK. The CDR3 contains 15 residues. The CDR3 reads CASSSMGPLRNIQYF. The CDR3 coding sequence is TGTGCCAGCAGTTCTATGGGGCCGTTGAGAAACATTCAGTACTTC.

This sequence joins TRBV18 and TRBJ2-1, with D possibly TRBD2 on 6 matching bases. The CDR3 covers 15 residues. V was cut by 2 bases and J by 4 bases, with 12 bases left in between. Germline assignment: CDR1 KGHSH and CDR2 LQKENI. The CDR3 sequence: CASSPGGTTYNEQFF. CDR3 in DNA: TGTGCCAGCTCACCAGGCGGGACGACTTACAATGAGCAGTTCTTC. Supplemented by reference TRBV18 and TRBJ2-1, the full variable domain reads NAGVMQNPRHLVRRRGQEARLRCSPMKGHSHVYWYRQLPEEGLKFMVYLQKENIIDESGMPKERFSAEFPKEGPSILRIQQVVRGDSAAYFCASSPGGTTYNEQFFGPGTRLTVL.

The genes are TRBV27 and TRBJ1-2, with D maybe TRBD1 (6 bases). Per the germline V gene, CDR1 is MNHEY and CDR2 is SMNVEV (reference sequence). CDR3 length equals 14 residues. V was shortened by 3 bases and J by 8 bases, with 16 bases between the two germline ends. The CDR3 here is CASSFRETGGGYTF. CDR3 in DNA: TGTGCCAGCAGTTTCAGAGAGACAGGCGGGGGCTACACCTTC.

The V gene is TRBV29-1, the J gene TRBJ1-1; no clear D gene. With 4 bases removed from V and 4 bases from J, the gap between germline ends came to 13 bases. Germline CDR1 is SQVTM and CDR2 is ANQGSEA. CDR3 size: 13 residues. The CDR3 loop reads CSVVGRVATEAFF. CDR3 DNA: TGCAGCGTTGTAGGGAGGGTGGCCACTGAAGCTTTCTTT.

The chain is built from TRBV6-5 and TRBJ2-7, with D possibly TRBD1 on 6 matching bases. Trimming removed 0 bases at V and 2 bases at J, with 14 bases between. CDR1 is MNHEY and CDR2 is SVGAGI in the germline V gene. This CDR3 contains 16 residues. CDR3 sequence reads: CASSYSSTGQTYEQYF. The CDR3 nucleotides read TGTGCCAGCAGTTACTCTTCGACAGGACAAACCTACGAGCAGTACTTC.

The genes are TRBV5-1 and TRBJ2-4; 13 positions match TRBD2. In germline, CDR1 is SGHRS, CDR2 YFSETQ. The CDR3 is 17 amino acids. V was pared by 0 bases and J by 6 bases, with 6 bases of the junction left unmatched. CDR3 amino acids: CASSLGTSGGGVNIQYF. In nucleotides, the CDR3 is TGCGCCAGCAGCTTGGGGACTAGCGGGGGTGGAGTAAACATTCAGTACTTC. The variable domain in full, with the rest retrieved from reference TRBV5-1 and TRBJ2-4, is KAGVTQTPRYLIKTRGQQVTLSCSPISGHRSVSWYQQTPGQGLQFLFEYFSETQRNKGNFPGRFSGRQFSNSRSEMNVSTLELGDSALYLCASSLGTSGGGVNIQYFGAGTRLSVL.